A single sample gave rise to the 5 T cell receptor beta chains below, sequenced in a study of molecular identifiers for immune sequencing clone quantification. In TCRdb, the PCR reads were re-called with MiXCR into one record per CDR3 protein. The top ten clones hold under 1.5% of a sample with over 60,000 distinct CDR3 sequences, around 19% of them seen once. The sequencing input was naive CD8+ T cells from blood, with Jurkat cell RNA spiked in. Documented subset: FACS-sorted CD8+CD4-CCR7+CD45RA+ naive T cells. The receptors originated from a human donor in good health. Some libraries in this study had Jurkat cell RNA spiked in.

This clonotype was detected only a few times. The genes are TRBV28 and TRBJ2-1, with 11 bases identical to TRBD2. The CDR3 loop spans 15 amino acids. CDR1 and CDR2 (germline): MDHEN, SYDVKM. Germline trimming cut 5 bases from V and 7 bases from J; bases unmatched to any gene: 7. The CDR3 protein is CASSELAGVVNEQFF. The DNA for the CDR3 is TGTGCCAGCAGTGAACTAGCGGGAGTAGTGAATGAGCAGTTCTTC.

This clonotype came up many times. CDR3 amino acids: CASSPWLTSDSYEQYF. The CDR3 coding sequence is TGTGCCAGCAGCCCCTGGCTGACTAGCGATTCCTACGAGCAGTACTTC. V is TRBV5-5 and J is TRBJ2-7; 8 bases map to TRBD2. The CDR3 has 16 residues. Germline V gives CDR1 SGHKS, CDR2 YYEKEE (reference sequence). V lost 4 bases, J lost 1 base, and 10 bases stayed unmatched.

This clonotype has a handful of counts. This rearrangement joins TRBV11-2 to TRBJ1-6, with D unresolved. Trimming shortened V by 1 base and J by 5 bases, and 15 bases separated the two germline ends. This CDR3 has 17 residues. Germline V gene data show CDR1 as SGHAT and CDR2 as FQNNGV. The CDR3 here is CASSLVFFPGNNSPLHF. The CDR3 coding sequence is TGTGCCAGCAGCTTAGTATTTTTTCCGGGCAATAATTCACCCCTCCACTTT.

The CDR3 is CASSWGYTQYF. In DNA, the CDR3 is TGTGCCAGCAGTTGGGGATATACGCAGTATTTT. The chain couples TRBV6-2 or TRBV6-3 to TRBJ2-3; D unclear. The CDR3 is 11 amino acids. CDR1 and CDR2 (germline): MNHEY, SVGEGT. V was pared by 4 bases and J by 7 bases, with 6 bases between.

This clonotype was observed many times. The chain joins TRBV24-1 to TRBJ2-3; D possibly corresponds to TRBD2 (6 bases). Germline V lookup: CDR1 KGHDR, CDR2 SFDVKD. This CDR3 is built from 16 residues. Trimming stripped 0 bases from V and 4 bases from J, with 13 bases between. CDR3 bases: TGTGCCACCAGTGATTTGCCCGGGAGAGGCGCAGATACGCAGTATTTT. Protein product: CATSDLPGRGADTQYF.